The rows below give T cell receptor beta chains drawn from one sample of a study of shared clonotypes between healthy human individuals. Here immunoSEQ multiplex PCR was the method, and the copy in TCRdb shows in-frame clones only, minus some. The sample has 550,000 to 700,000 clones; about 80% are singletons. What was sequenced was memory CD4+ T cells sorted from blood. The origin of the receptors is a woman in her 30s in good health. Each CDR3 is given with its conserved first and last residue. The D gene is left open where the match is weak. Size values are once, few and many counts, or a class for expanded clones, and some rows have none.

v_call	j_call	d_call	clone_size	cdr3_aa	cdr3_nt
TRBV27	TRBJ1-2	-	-	CASSGQNDYGYTF	TGTGCCAGCAGTGGACAGAACGACTATGGCTACACCTTC
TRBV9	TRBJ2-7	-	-	CASSPPSHEQYF	TGTGCCAGCAGCCCCCCTTCCCACGAGCAGTACTTC
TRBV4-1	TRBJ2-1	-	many	CASSQEERLGTREQFF	TGCGCCAGCAGCCAAGAAGAGCGGCTGGGTACACGCGAGCAGTTCTTC
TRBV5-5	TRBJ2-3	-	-	CANSYGLGATDTQYF	TGTGCCAACAGCTATGGCCTCGGTGCCACAGATACGCAGTATTTT
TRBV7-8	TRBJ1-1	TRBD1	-	CASSTVGQGITEAFF	TGTGCCAGCAGCACAGTGGGACAGGGTATCACTGAAGCTTTCTTT
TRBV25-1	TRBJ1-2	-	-	CASSEQKNGYTF	TGTGCCAGCAGTGAGCAGAAAAATGGCTACACCTTC
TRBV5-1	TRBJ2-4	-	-	CASSFQGDGIQYF	TGCGCCAGCAGCTTCCAGGGAGACGGCATTCAGTACTTC
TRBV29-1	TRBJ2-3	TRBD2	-	CSVEAIAGLYTDTQYF	TGCAGCGTTGAAGCGATAGCGGGACTCTACACAGATACGCAGTATTTT
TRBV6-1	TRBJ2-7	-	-	CASNQRSYEQYF	TGTGCCAGCAATCAGCGGTCCTACGAGCAGTACTTC
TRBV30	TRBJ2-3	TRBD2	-	CAWTELSGRAGNTQYF	TGTGCCTGGACCGAACTTAGCGGGAGGGCGGGAAATACGCAGTATTTT
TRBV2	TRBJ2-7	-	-	CASSGQLYEQYF	TGTGCCAGCAGTGGACAACTCTACGAGCAGTACTTC
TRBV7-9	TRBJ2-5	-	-	CASSLVGGRGMGETQYF	TGTGCCAGCAGCTTAGTTGGTGGCAGGGGAATGGGTGAGACCCAGTACTTC
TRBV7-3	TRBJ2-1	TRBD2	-	CASSPRTSGNEQFF	TGTGCCAGCAGCCCGCGGACTAGCGGCAATGAGCAGTTCTTC
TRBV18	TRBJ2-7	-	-	CASSPTVSYEQYF	TGTGCCAGCTCACCCACTGTCTCCTACGAGCAGTACTTC
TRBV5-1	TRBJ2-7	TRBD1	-	CASSLVVAGGSYEQYF	TGCGCCAGCAGCTTGGTGGTGGCAGGGGGCTCCTACGAGCAGTACTTC
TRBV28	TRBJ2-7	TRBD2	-	CASSPDGREAEQYF	TGTGCCAGCAGCCCCGACGGACGGGAGGCCGAGCAGTACTTC
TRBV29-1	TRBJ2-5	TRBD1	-	CSVRQGSETQYF	TGCAGCGTTCGACAGGGTTCAGAGACCCAGTACTTC
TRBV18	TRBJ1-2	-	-	CASSPPSQGYGYTF	TGTGCCAGCTCACCACCGTCACAGGGTTATGGCTACACCTTC
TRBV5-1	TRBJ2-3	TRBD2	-	CASSTRTSGTPDTQYF	TGCGCCAGCAGCACCAGGACTAGCGGGACCCCAGATACGCAGTATTTT